This entry is about one T cell receptor beta chain. The antigen it binds to is not known. Nothing much larger sits one base from this clone, and base qualities are not available. Trimming at the junction amounts to 1 base on V and 0 bases on J, and the germline ends lie 10 bases apart. The CDR3 measures 16 amino acids from cysteine to phenylalanine. Kept here is only the CDR3 DNA, which spans 48 bases and is read in frame from base 1. CDR1 and CDR2, per the germline V gene (reference sequence), are LGHDT and YNNKEL. This sample is part of a study of T-cell reconstitution after alpha-beta-depleted transplantation in children (dated by TCRdb to 2016 to 2018). Study-level background: Using TCR repertoire profiling, the study quantitatively followed how T-cell immune reconstitution unfolded in children after TCRalphabeta/CD19-depleted allogeneic hematopoietic cell transplantation.

Library method: PCR. Instrument used: Illumina HiSeq 2500. TCR library preparation used molecular barcoding, with unique molecular identifiers applied to normalize quantification of the TCRbeta repertoire. TCRdb reprocessing: public reads trimmed at Q25 with fastp, clones called with MiXCR, in-frame beta chains kept. Each record represents a unique CDR3 protein, reported with the most common genes and DNA among its rows. Present in this sample are some 340,000 distinct CDR3 sequences, under 13% of which were seen just once. The top ten constitute around 2.5% of the sample. This TCR derives from a human donor who donated a stem cell graft to a child with acute lymphoblastic leukemia. The rearranged segments are TRBV3-1 and TRBJ2-1; the D gene is possibly TRBD1 or TRBD2, with 5 bases matching each. This sample comprised PBMCs from the stem cell graft donor, obtained from the stem cell graft. The CDR3 sequence is CASSQGKGSSYNEQFF. The DNA sequence is as follows: TGTGCCAGCAGCCAAGGCAAGGGGAGCTCCTACAATGAGCAGTTCTTC.